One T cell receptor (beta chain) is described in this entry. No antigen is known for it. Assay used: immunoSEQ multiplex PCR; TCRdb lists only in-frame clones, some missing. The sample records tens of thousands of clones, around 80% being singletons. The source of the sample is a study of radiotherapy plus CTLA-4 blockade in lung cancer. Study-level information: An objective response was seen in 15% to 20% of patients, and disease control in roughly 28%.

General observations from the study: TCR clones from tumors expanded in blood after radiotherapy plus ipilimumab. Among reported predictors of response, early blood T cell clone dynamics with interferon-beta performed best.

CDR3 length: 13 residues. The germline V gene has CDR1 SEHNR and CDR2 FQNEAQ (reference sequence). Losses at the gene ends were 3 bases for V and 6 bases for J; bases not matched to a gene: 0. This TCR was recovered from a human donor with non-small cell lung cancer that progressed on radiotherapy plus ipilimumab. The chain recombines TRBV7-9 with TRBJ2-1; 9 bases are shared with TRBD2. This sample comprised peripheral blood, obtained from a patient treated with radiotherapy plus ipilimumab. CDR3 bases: TGTGCCAGCAGCTTTAGCGGGAGCAATGAGCAGTTCTTC. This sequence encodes CASSFSGSNEQFF.